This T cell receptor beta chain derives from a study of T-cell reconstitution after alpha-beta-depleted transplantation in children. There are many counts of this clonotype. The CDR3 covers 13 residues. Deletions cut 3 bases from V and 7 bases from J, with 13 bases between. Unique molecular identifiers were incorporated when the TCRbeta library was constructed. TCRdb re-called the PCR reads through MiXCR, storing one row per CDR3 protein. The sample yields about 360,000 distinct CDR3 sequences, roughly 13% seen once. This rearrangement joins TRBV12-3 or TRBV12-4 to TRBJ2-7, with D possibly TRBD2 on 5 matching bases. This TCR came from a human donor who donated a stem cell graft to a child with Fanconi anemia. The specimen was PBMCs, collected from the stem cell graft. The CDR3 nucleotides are TGTGCCAGCAGTTTGTTTGGGCGGACTGAGCAGTACTTC. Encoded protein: CASSLFGRTEQYF.